These 8 T cell receptor beta chains share one sample of origin, sequenced in a study of T cell responses to AZD1222 COVID-19 vaccine. The table came from immunoSEQ multiplex PCR; TCRdb's copy has only in-frame clones and leaves some out. The sample records around 160,000 clones, 91% being singletons. The sample was peripheral blood, taken 28 days after the second AZD1222 dose. These receptors all stem from an adult who received the AZD1222 COVID-19 vaccine.

To note about this clone: Different DNA sequences within this sample yield the same CDR3. The rearrangement links TRBV24-1 to TRBJ2-3; D gene unclear. CDR3 length equals 14 residues. Trimming left V 5 bases short and J 1 base short, with 9 bases between. The V gene's germline CDR1 is KGHDR and CDR2 SFDVKD. CDR3: CATSGAAGTDTQYF. CDR3 DNA: TGTGCCACCAGTGGGGCCGCGGGCACAGATACGCAGTATTTT.

This clone was recorded a few times. The chain carries TRBV2 and TRBJ2-3; TRBD1 matches 10 bases. The CDR3 covers 14 residues. The V segment lost 6 bases and the J segment 6 bases; nucleotides outside the gene matches: 6. Germline V gene sequence: CDR1 SNHLY, CDR2 FYNNEI. CDR3 amino acids: CASSRDRGKDTQYF. CDR3 DNA sequence: TGTGCCAGCAGCCGGGACAGGGGTAAGGATACGCAGTATTTT.

V gene TRBV12-3 or TRBV12-4 combines with J gene TRBJ2-3; D not certain. The CDR3 is made up of 12 amino acids. The V end was cut by 6 bases, the J end by 6 bases, with 10 bases between. This CDR3 reads CASRLLTDTQYF. CDR3 DNA sequence: TGTGCCAGCAGACTTTTGACCGATACGCAGTATTTT.

There are a few counts of this clone. The J gene is TRBJ1-1, the V gene TRBV10-3; no reliable D call. Germline V gene data show CDR1 as ENHRY and CDR2 as SYGVKD. The CDR3 spans 16 residues. Deletions cut 0 bases from V and 4 bases from J, with 15 bases between. The CDR3 spells CAISESEAALGTEAFF. The CDR3 region has the DNA TGTGCCATCAGTGAGTCGGAGGCCGCCCTTGGCACTGAAGCTTTCTTT.

About this clone: This same CDR3 is encoded by further DNA sequences in the sample. The chain links TRBV4-2 to TRBJ2-1; the match to TRBD2 covers 7 bases. Trimming at V came to 3 bases and at J to 7 bases, leaving 0 bases not matched to a gene. The V gene's germline CDR1 is LGHNA and CDR2 YNFKEQ. The CDR3 runs to 12 residues. The CDR3: CASSQGGNEQFF. For the CDR3, the DNA is TGTGCCAGCAGCCAGGGGGGGAATGAGCAGTTCTTC.

The rearrangement joins TRBV5-4 to TRBJ2-7; 10 nucleotides align to TRBD2. V shed 4 bases, J shed 6 bases, and the junction held 7 bases outside the gene matches. The CDR3 consists of 14 residues. Germline V gene lookup returns CDR1 SGHNT and CDR2 YYREEE (reference sequence). CDR3 in DNA: TGTGCCAGCAGCATTAGCGGGAGGAACGGCGAGCAGTACTTC. Its protein product is CASSISGRNGEQYF.

The chain employs TRBV7-9 and TRBJ1-2; 8 positions match TRBD1. Germline CDR1 SEHNR, CDR2 FQNEAQ (reference sequence). The V segment lost 1 base and the J segment 2 bases; nucleotides outside the gene matches: 3. The CDR3 sequence is 15 residues long. The CDR3 here is CASSLEAGGNYGYTF. Here the CDR3 DNA reads TGTGCCAGCAGCTTAGAGGCAGGGGGCAACTATGGCTACACCTTC.

The CDR3 region has the DNA TGTGCCAGCAGCTTGTATGGGCATGGCACTGAAGCTTTCTTT. Translating gives CASSLYGHGTEAFF. V usage is TRBV5-4 and J usage is TRBJ1-1; D unresolved. The CDR3 has 14 residues. Deletions cut 1 base from V and 4 bases from J, with 11 bases between. Germline CDR1 is SGHNT and CDR2 is YYREEE (reference sequence).